This T cell receptor beta chain was recorded in a study of human thymus T cells. CDR3 length equals 16 residues. The V and J ends lost 2 bases and 13 bases, in that order; junction bases with no gene match: 17. Germline CDR1 and CDR2: SGHTA and FQGNSA. Thymus tissue for the work was resected from patients undergoing corrective heart surgery. The data were produced by immunoSEQ multiplex PCR, yet TCRdb's version contains in-frame clones alone and is incomplete. Found here are about 78,000 clones, 90% to 98% of them singletons; the top ten hold approximately 0.03%. Material for sequencing was thymus tissue. The receptor's source is a boy younger than two with a congenital heart defect but otherwise immunologically healthy. The V and J genes are TRBV7-2 and TRBJ1-1; TRBD1 aligns across 9 bases. Written as DNA, the CDR3 is TGTGCCAGCAGCTTAAACCCCGAGCCCGCGGGACAGGGCAGTTTCTTT. The encoded protein is CASSLNPEPAGQGSFF.